Reported below is one T cell receptor (beta chain). The data originate from a study of cytomegalovirus exposure and HLA in healthy donors. Use of 60 Vbeta and 13 Jbeta primers characterized the PCR. Sequencing used immunoSEQ multiplex PCR; TCRdb keeps in-frame clones, though not all of them. The sample has around 120,000 clones, around 84% seen once; the top ten hold around 3%. The length of the CDR3 is 14 residues. V was cut by 6 bases and J by 3 bases, with 14 bases left in between. In germline, CDR1 is MNHEY, CDR2 SMNVEV (reference sequence). The chain combines TRBV27 with TRBJ1-1; no definite D call. What was sequenced was PBMCs. The receptor was derived from a woman aged 25 to 39 in good health and CMV-seropositive. CDR3 DNA: TGTGCCAGCAGCCCCTTAGGAGGTGACACTGAAGCTTTCTTT. It specifies CASSPLGGDTEAFF.